Following are 10 T cell receptor beta chains from one sample sequenced in a study of blood T cell repertoires in COVID-19. The table came from immunoSEQ multiplex PCR; TCRdb's copy has only in-frame clones and leaves some out. The data hold about 170,000 clones, with roughly 84% observed a single time. Source material: peripheral blood. All receptors derive from a man in his 60s who had recovered from COVID-19.

This chain connects TRBV9 to TRBJ2-1; 10 positions match TRBD2. The junction had 8 bases not matched to a gene; V was cut back by 0 bases and J by 8 bases. The CDR3 runs to 16 residues. The V gene's germline CDR1 is SGDLS and CDR2 YYNGEE. DNA of the CDR3: TGTGCCAGCAGCGTAGGATCCCTAGCGGGGGTAGATGAGCAGTTCTTC. It specifies CASSVGSLAGVDEQFF.

In its sample, this clone was seen many times. The genes are TRBV28 and TRBJ1-2; D is unclear. Germline CDR1 is MDHEN and CDR2 is SYDVKM. There are 12 residues in the CDR3. V was trimmed by 1 base and J by 4 bases, leaving 4 bases between them. The CDR3 loop is CASSLSGYGYTF. The CDR3 nucleotides are TGTGCCAGCAGTTTATCCGGCTATGGCTACACCTTC.

The chain combines TRBV18 with TRBJ2-7; tentatively, D is TRBD2 (6 bases). CDR1 KGHSH and CDR2 LQKENI come from the germline V gene. With 0 bases removed from V and 7 bases from J, the gap between germline ends came to 7 bases. CDR3 length equals 12 residues. The CDR3 region is CASSPPGGEQYF. The CDR3 DNA reads TGTGCCAGCTCACCACCCGGGGGTGAGCAGTACTTC.

The V call is TRBV7-9, the J call TRBJ2-2; D may be TRBD1 (7 bases). V was pared by 4 bases and J by 9 bases, with 15 bases between. The CDR3 loop spans 14 amino acids. CDR1 and CDR2 (germline): SEHNR, FQNEAQ (reference sequence). CDR3 sequence (DNA): TGTGCCAGCAGCTCATGGAGGGGGCGCTGGGAGCTGTTTTTT. Translated: CASSSWRGRWELFF.

The chain joins TRBV11-2 to TRBJ2-2; possible D gene TRBD1, 5 bases. Germline CDR1 and CDR2: SGHAT and FQNNGV. Trimming stripped 6 bases from V and 0 bases from J, with 11 bases between. The CDR3 is 15 amino acids. As DNA, the CDR3 is TGTGCCAGCAGTGAACAGGCAACGAACACCGGGGAGCTGTTTTTT. Protein sequence: CASSEQATNTGELFF.

The rearrangement joins TRBV30 to TRBJ2-2; 8 bases match TRBD2. V was pared by 4 bases and J by 4 bases, with 5 bases of the junction left unmatched. Germline V gives CDR1 GTSNPN, CDR2 SVGIG (reference sequence). The CDR3 covers 14 residues. The CDR3 region is CAWKRLATTGELFF. Written as DNA, the CDR3 is TGTGCCTGGAAAAGACTAGCGACCACCGGGGAGCTGTTTTTT.

This chain connects TRBV30 to TRBJ2-1, with TRBD1 matching 11 bases. Trimming cost V 4 bases and J 2 bases; bases outside gene matches: 7. The CDR3 runs 16 residues. Germline V gene data show CDR1 as GTSNPN and CDR2 as SVGIG (reference sequence). Here the CDR3 reads CAWTRTGGEAYNEQFF. CDR3 DNA sequence: TGTGCCTGGACAAGGACAGGGGGCGAGGCCTACAATGAGCAGTTCTTC. The full variable domain, its missing parts supplied by reference TRBV30 and TRBJ2-1, is SQTIHQWPATLVQPVGSPLSLECTVEGTSNPNLYWYRQAAGRGLQLLFYSVGIGQISSEVPQNLSASRPQDRQFILSSKKLLLSDSGFYLCAWTRTGGEAYNEQFFGPGTRLTVL.

The V call is TRBV7-2, the J call TRBJ2-4; D may be TRBD2 (6 bases). With 4 bases removed from V and 0 bases from J, the gap between germline ends came to 10 bases. Germline V gives CDR1 SGHTA, CDR2 FQGNSA. CDR3 length: 15 amino acids. The chain's CDR3 is CASSWMGGAKNIQYF. The CDR3 DNA is TGTGCCAGCAGCTGGATGGGGGGAGCCAAAAACATTCAGTACTTC.

This clone has a single count. The rearrangement uses TRBV2 and TRBJ2-7; unclear D gene. Looked up from germline, CDR1 is SNHLY and CDR2 is FYNNEI. The CDR3 runs to 15 residues. V was shortened by 2 bases and J by 0 bases, with 11 bases between the two germline ends. The chain's CDR3 is CASSEPLTHSYEQYF. The CDR3 coding sequence is TGTGCCAGCAGTGAACCCCTGACACACTCCTACGAGCAGTACTTC.

The rearrangement uses TRBV4-2 and TRBJ2-3, with a tentative D call TRBD1 (6 bases). The V and J ends lost 5 bases and 1 base respectively, with 13 bases between them. Germline loops: CDR1 LGHNA, CDR2 YNFKEQ. The CDR3 consists of 15 residues. As DNA, the CDR3 is TGTGCCAGCAGCGTAGGGGACACAGGCACAGATACGCAGTATTTT. It is translated as CASSVGDTGTDTQYF.